This T cell receptor beta chain was sequenced during a study of regulatory T cells in long-lasting Graves disease. General study points: Whereas about a thousand public clonotypes were shared by new patients, persistent patients shared more, at approximately 2,700.

Time point meaning: newly diagnosed GD, antithyroid drugs for less than 3 months. The TCR library used RNA extracted from PBMCs. This clonotype was seen many times. Its specificity is unknown. Germline values: CDR1 MNHNS, CDR2 SASEGT. The J segment lost 0 bases and the V segment lost 8 bases, leaving 6 bases of the junction unmatched. This CDR3 comprises 15 residues. Library construction for TCR beta used iRepertoire HTBI primers and Arm-PCR of CDR3 regions. Using its own MiXCR run on the multiplex PCR reads, TCRdb lists one record per CDR3 protein. Here the sample spans fewer than 650,000 distinct CDR3 sequences, around 16% being singletons. This sample also appeared in a second study, on T cells in Graves' hyperthyroidism and ophthalmopathy. That publication notes: Clinical symptoms, serum thyroxine, TRAb, thyroid ultrasound and orbital computed tomography established diagnosis. A set of HTBI primers served as the primers for a first-round RT-PCR of the TCR CDR3.

The V gene is TRBV6-1, the J gene TRBJ2-3; 9 nucleotides line up with TRBD2. The sample consisted of peripheral blood mononuclear cells (PBMCs), taken at new diagnosis, from a patient treated with antithyroid drugs. This clonotype originated in a man younger than 30 with Graves disease. CDR3 sequence reads: CASSGLAASTDTQYF. The CDR3 coding sequence is TGTGCCAGCTCGGGACTAGCTGCTAGCACAGATACGCAGTATTTT.